Each of the 15 T cell receptor beta chains below was sequenced from the same sample in a study of control samples from healthy donors and cancer patients (dated by TCRdb to 2019 to 2021). Libraries came from the immunoSEQ multiplex PCR assay. TCRdb mirrors the immuneACCESS table, restricted to in-frame sequences. Some clones are absent from its copies; in checked studies, under half trace to an unresolved V gene, and the reason for the others is unknown. The sample table contains approximately 170,000 clones; only one count was recorded for around 90% of them. The leading ten clones occupy around 5% of the sample. Source material: blood. These receptor sequences come from a woman younger than 45 in good health.

This clone was recorded only once. J is TRBJ2-1 and V is TRBV7-9; 7 bases fit TRBD2. The germline CDR1 and CDR2 sequences are SEHNR and FQNEAQ (reference sequence). V shed 7 bases, J shed 0 bases, and the junction held 18 bases outside the gene matches. There are 19 residues in the CDR3. The CDR3 DNA reads TGTGCCAGCATGGAGGCCCCGAGCGGGGACTTAAGCTCCTACAATGAGCAGTTCTTC. Translated, it gives CASMEAPSGDLSSYNEQFF. The full variable domain, completed using reference TRBV7-9 and TRBJ2-1, is DTGVSQNPRHKITKRGQNVTFRCDPISEHNRLYWYRQTLGQGPEFLTYFQNEAQLEKSRLLSDRFSAERPKGSFSTLEIQRTEQGDSAMYLCASMEAPSGDLSSYNEQFFGPGTRLTVL.

Of note for this clone: Different DNA sequences within this sample yield the same CDR3. The chain employs TRBV10-3 and TRBJ2-7; no reliable D call. V was trimmed by 2 bases and J by 4 bases, leaving 6 bases between them. The germline gives CDR1 ENHRY, CDR2 SYGVKD. The length of the CDR3 is 12 residues. In DNA form, the CDR3 reads TGTGCCATCAGTGAGGTGGGGTACGAGCAGTACTTC. It translates to CAISEVGYEQYF.

This chain links TRBV13 with TRBJ2-7; TRBD2 matches at 10 bases. The CDR3 covers 15 residues. The trim removed 0 bases at V and 6 bases at J, leaving 5 bases unmatched. Germline values: CDR1 PRHDT, CDR2 FYEKMQ (reference sequence). This chain's CDR3 is CASSLGLAGVAEQYF. The CDR3 region has the DNA TGTGCCAGCAGCTTAGGCCTAGCGGGAGTCGCCGAGCAGTACTTC.

This clone occurred once. In nucleotides, the CDR3 is TGTGCCATCAGCCCCGACAGGGGGGGTTCACCCCTCCACTTT. Its protein product is CAISPDRGGSPLHF. The J gene is TRBJ1-6, the V gene TRBV10-3, with 9 bases fitting TRBD1. The CDR3 is 14 amino acids. Germline V gene lookup returns CDR1 ENHRY and CDR2 SYGVKD. The V segment lost 6 bases and the J segment 9 bases; nucleotides outside the gene matches: 6.

The V call is TRBV18, the J call TRBJ1-4; a weak D match, TRBD1 (6 bases). This CDR3 spans 15 amino acids. Germline CDR1 is KGHSH and CDR2 is LQKENI. The V end was cut by 8 bases, the J end by 5 bases, with 18 bases between. The CDR3, as DNA: TGTGCCAGCGCCACCTCGGACAGCAGGAATGAAAAACTGTTTTTT. Translation gives CASATSDSRNEKLFF.

This CDR3 is CASRVGTNPYEQYF. The CDR3 coding sequence is TGCGCCAGCAGGGTTGGGACAAACCCCTACGAGCAGTACTTC. The chain joins TRBV5-1 to TRBJ2-7, with D possibly matching TRBD1 (6 bases). This CDR3 is 14 amino acids long. CDR1 SGHRS and CDR2 YFSETQ come from the germline V gene. The V gene lost 5 bases and the J gene lost 2 bases, with 14 bases spanning the gap.

J is TRBJ2-3 and V is TRBV7-9, with 7 nucleotides matching TRBD2. Germline CDR1 and CDR2: SEHNR and FQNEAQ (reference sequence). CDR3 size: 15 residues. V lost 1 base, J lost 4 bases, and 5 bases stayed unmatched. CDR3 loop: CASSLDGRAPDTQYF. The CDR3 DNA follows: TGTGCCAGCAGCTTAGATGGGAGGGCCCCAGATACGCAGTATTTT.

Here the CDR3 DNA reads TGCAGTGCTAGGGTTGACACTGAAGCTTTCTTT. It translates to CSARVDTEAFF. The genes are TRBV20-1 and TRBJ1-1; no clear D. The germline gives CDR1 DFQATT, CDR2 SNEGSKA (reference sequence). V dropped 3 bases and J dropped 3 bases, with 5 bases sitting between them. This CDR3 spans 11 amino acids.

This chain uses TRBV10-3 with TRBJ1-2, with unresolved D. The V gene lost 0 bases and the J gene lost 4 bases, with 3 bases spanning the gap. The germline CDR1 and CDR2 sequences are ENHRY and SYGVKD. The CDR3 length is 12 residues. The CDR3 DNA is TGTGCCATCAGTGAGTCGGCCTATGGCTACACCTTC. It is translated as CAISESAYGYTF.

CDR3 DNA sequence: TGTGCCAGCAGCCTGACTGCGGGGGGTGCCCCTGGCGGGGAGCTGTTTTTT. Amino acid sequence: CASSLTAGGAPGGELFF. V gene TRBV11-2 combines with J gene TRBJ2-2, with TRBD2 matching 8 bases. Germline loops: CDR1 SGHAT, CDR2 FQNNGV. With 5 bases clipped from V and 7 bases from J, the junction kept 15 bases outside the gene matches. The length of the CDR3 is 17 residues.

The V gene is TRBV28, the J gene TRBJ2-5; unclear D gene. Germline V gene sequence: CDR1 MDHEN, CDR2 SYDVKM. V lost 6 bases and J 5 bases, leaving 16 bases between the germline ends. The CDR3 is made up of 14 amino acids. The CDR3 sequence is CASRTMSGLETQYF. CDR3 DNA sequence: TGTGCCAGCAGGACGATGAGTGGGTTGGAGACCCAGTACTTC.

V and J are TRBV2 and TRBJ2-3; weak D call: TRBD2 (5 bases). The germline V gene has CDR1 SNHLY and CDR2 FYNNEI. The ends were cut back, 7 bases at V and 2 bases at J, with 10 bases in the middle. The CDR3 has 13 residues. The CDR3: CASTAELTDTQYF. The CDR3 DNA is TGTGCCAGCACAGCGGAGCTCACAGATACGCAGTATTTT.

In nucleotides, the CDR3 is TGTGCCAGCAGCCGATTGTTCGGACAGGGGAAAACTTACGAGCAGTACTTC. The encoded protein is CASSRLFGQGKTYEQYF. V and J are TRBV27 and TRBJ2-7, with 9 bases matching TRBD1. The CDR3 is 17 residues long. Looked up from germline, CDR1 is MNHEY and CDR2 is SMNVEV (reference sequence). V shed 6 bases, J shed 4 bases, and the junction held 16 bases outside the gene matches.

The chain joins TRBV14 to TRBJ2-7; D perhaps matches TRBD2 (7 bases). Trimming took off 1 base at V and 6 bases at J, with 16 bases between the two ends. From germline, CDR1 is SGHDN and CDR2 FVKESK. The length of the CDR3 is 15 residues. DNA for the CDR3: TGTGCCAGCAGCCAAGGAGGGGGGGCTCGGGTCGAGCAGTACTTC. Encoded protein: CASSQGGGARVEQYF.

This chain connects TRBV6-5 to TRBJ2-5; perhaps TRBD2 as D (7 bases). This CDR3 comprises 16 residues. V gave up 2 bases and J gave up 7 bases, with 20 bases separating them. Germline V lookup: CDR1 MNHEY, CDR2 SVGAGI. The CDR3 region has the DNA TGTGCCAGCAGTTACGAGGGGACTACCCTCAGGGGGACCCAGTACTTC. Translating gives CASSYEGTTLRGTQYF.